Listed below are T cell receptor beta chains from one sample, sequenced in a study of PD-L1 blockade in urothelial cancer. Assay used: immunoSEQ multiplex PCR; TCRdb lists only in-frame clones, some missing. The repertoire holds about 19,000 clones, with around 83% as singletons. This specimen was PBMCs, taken around atezolizumab (anti-PD-L1) treatment. The source of these receptors is a man aged 45-60 years with urothelial cancer. Each CDR3 is given with its conserved first and last residue. The D gene is left open where the match is weak. Size tells how often a clone was seen (once, few, many) or the class of an expanded clone, and some rows leave it out.

V gene: TRBV5-1
clone size: .
J gene: TRBJ1-1
D gene: TRBD1
CDR3 protein: CASSTGQGTEAFF
CDR3 DNA: TGCGCCAGCAGCACTGGACAGGGCACTGAAGCTTTCTTT

V gene: TRBV6-6
clone size: .
J gene: TRBJ2-3
D gene: .
CDR3 protein: CASSYGWESTDTQYF
CDR3 DNA: TGTGCCAGCAGTTATGGATGGGAGAGCACAGATACGCAGTATTTT

V gene: TRBV5-1
clone size: .
J gene: TRBJ1-4
D gene: .
CDR3 protein: CASSRWSTNEKLFF
CDR3 DNA: TGCGCCAGCAGCCGGTGGTCAACTAATGAAAAACTGTTTTTT

V gene: TRBV7-8
clone size: .
J gene: TRBJ1-1
D gene: TRBD1
CDR3 protein: CASSSRDRILMSTEAFF
CDR3 DNA: TGTGCCAGCAGCTCCCGGGACAGGATACTCATGAGCACTGAAGCTTTCTTT

V gene: TRBV7-9
clone size: .
J gene: TRBJ1-1
D gene: .
CDR3 protein: CASSLVRTDEAFF
CDR3 DNA: TGTGCCAGCAGCTTAGTCAGGACAGATGAAGCTTTCTTT

V gene: TRBV9
clone size: .
J gene: TRBJ2-1
D gene: TRBD2
CDR3 protein: CASSPGTSGMISYNEQFF
CDR3 DNA: TGTGCCAGCAGCCCTGGGACTAGCGGGATGATCTCCTACAATGAGCAGTTCTTC

V gene: TRBV7-6
clone size: .
J gene: TRBJ2-2
D gene: TRBD2
CDR3 protein: CASSDVAGALYTGELFF
CDR3 DNA: TGTGCCAGCAGCGACGTAGCGGGAGCACTGTACACCGGGGAGCTGTTTTTT

V gene: TRBV9
clone size: .
J gene: TRBJ2-3
D gene: TRBD1
CDR3 protein: CASSVTGAQRTDTQYF
CDR3 DNA: TGTGCCAGCAGCGTCACAGGGGCCCAGAGAACAGATACGCAGTATTTT

V gene: TRBV6-1
clone size: .
J gene: TRBJ1-4
D gene: .
CDR3 protein: CASSAAGTRANEKLFF
CDR3 DNA: TGTGCCAGCAGTGCGGCAGGGACAAGAGCTAATGAAAAACTGTTTTTT

V gene: TRBV5-4
clone size: once
J gene: TRBJ2-6
D gene: .
CDR3 protein: CASSLTTGRAGANVLTF
CDR3 DNA: TGTGCCAGCAGCTTAACCACAGGGCGGGCTGGGGCCAACGTCCTGACTTTC

V gene: TRBV11-2
clone size: .
J gene: TRBJ2-4
D gene: TRBD2
CDR3 protein: CASSPSGGRGNIQYF
CDR3 DNA: TGTGCCAGCAGCCCAAGCGGCGGGAGGGGAAACATTCAGTACTTC

V gene: TRBV5-6
clone size: medium-sized
J gene: TRBJ2-1
D gene: TRBD2
CDR3 protein: CASMGGTSYNEQFF
CDR3 DNA: TGTGCCAGCATGGGGGGGACGTCCTACAATGAGCAGTTCTTC

V gene: TRBV2
clone size: .
J gene: TRBJ2-3
D gene: TRBD2
CDR3 protein: CARTRLAGEADTQYF
CDR3 DNA: TGTGCCAGAACAAGACTAGCGGGAGAAGCAGATACGCAGTATTTT

V gene: TRBV7-9
clone size: .
J gene: TRBJ2-7
D gene: TRBD1
CDR3 protein: CASTHPGQGYEQYF
CDR3 DNA: TGTGCCAGCACTCACCCGGGACAGGGCTACGAGCAGTACTTC

V gene: TRBV7-3
clone size: few
J gene: TRBJ2-1
D gene: TRBD2
CDR3 protein: CASSLEAGLADNEQFF
CDR3 DNA: TGTGCCAGCAGCCTCGAAGCGGGACTAGCGGACAATGAGCAGTTCTTC

V gene: TRBV1
clone size: once
J gene: TRBJ2-7
D gene: .
CDR3 protein: CTSSQSQRDRHEQYF
CDR3 DNA: TGCACCAGCAGCCAAAGCCAGCGGGATAGACACGAGCAGTACTTC

V gene: TRBV5-1
clone size: .
J gene: TRBJ2-1
D gene: .
CDR3 protein: CASSWGGSEQFF
CDR3 DNA: TGCGCCAGCAGCTGGGGCGGTAGTGAGCAGTTCTTC

V gene: TRBV28
clone size: once
J gene: TRBJ1-2
D gene: TRBD1
CDR3 protein: CASSSSDRGGGYTF
CDR3 DNA: TGTGCCAGCAGTTCTTCTGACAGGGGCGGAGGCTACACCTTC

V gene: TRBV19
clone size: .
J gene: TRBJ2-1
D gene: .
CDR3 protein: CASSIAGPYYNEQFF
CDR3 DNA: TGTGCCAGTAGTATCGCAGGGCCGTACTACAATGAGCAGTTCTTC

V gene: TRBV7-9
clone size: once
J gene: TRBJ2-1
D gene: .
CDR3 protein: CASSLLKRSSYNEQFF
CDR3 DNA: TGTGCCAGCAGCTTATTAAAGCGGAGTTCCTACAATGAGCAGTTCTTC

V gene: TRBV5-1
clone size: .
J gene: TRBJ2-7
D gene: .
CDR3 protein: CASSLGGTAYEQYF
CDR3 DNA: TGCGCCAGCAGCTTGGGCGGGACAGCTTACGAGCAGTACTTC

V gene: TRBV27
clone size: once
J gene: TRBJ2-3
D gene: .
CDR3 protein: CASSLGQASTDTQYF
CDR3 DNA: TGTGCCAGCAGTTTAGGGCAAGCTAGCACAGATACGCAGTATTTT

V gene: TRBV7-2
clone size: .
J gene: TRBJ2-1
D gene: .
CDR3 protein: CASSLAVSRYNEQFF
CDR3 DNA: TGTGCCAGCAGCTTAGCAGTCTCCCGGTACAATGAGCAGTTCTTC

V gene: TRBV11-2
clone size: .
J gene: TRBJ2-5
D gene: .
CDR3 protein: CASSLGEVGTQYF
CDR3 DNA: TGTGCCAGCAGCTTAGGAGAGGTCGGGACCCAGTACTTC

V gene: TRBV6-6
clone size: .
J gene: TRBJ1-3
D gene: TRBD1
CDR3 protein: CASSPRDRGNTIYF
CDR3 DNA: TGTGCCAGCAGCCCGCGGGACAGGGGAAACACCATATATTTT

V gene: TRBV15
clone size: .
J gene: TRBJ1-1
D gene: .
CDR3 protein: CATSRDTEAGAEAFF
CDR3 DNA: TGTGCCACCAGCAGAGATACGGAGGCGGGGGCTGAAGCTTTCTTT

V gene: TRBV5-1
clone size: once
J gene: TRBJ2-2
D gene: .
CDR3 protein: CASTMTGELFF
CDR3 DNA: TGCGCCAGCACCATGACCGGGGAGCTGTTTTTT

V gene: TRBV7-9
clone size: .
J gene: TRBJ2-7
D gene: TRBD2
CDR3 protein: CASSLGLALHEQYF
CDR3 DNA: TGTGCCAGCAGCTTAGGACTAGCGCTCCACGAGCAGTACTTC

V gene: TRBV5-1
clone size: .
J gene: TRBJ2-5
D gene: TRBD2
CDR3 protein: CASRCVLAEETQYF
CDR3 DNA: TGCGCCAGCAGGTGTGTACTAGCGGAAGAGACCCAGTACTTC

V gene: TRBV28
clone size: .
J gene: TRBJ1-1
D gene: .
CDR3 protein: CASGVRLNTEAFF
CDR3 DNA: TGTGCCAGCGGCGTCAGGCTGAACACTGAAGCTTTCTTT

V gene: TRBV28
clone size: .
J gene: TRBJ1-4
D gene: TRBD1
CDR3 protein: CASRAPGQGAYGNEKLFF
CDR3 DNA: TGTGCCAGCAGGGCACCGGGACAGGGAGCATACGGCAATGAAAAACTGTTTTTT

V gene: TRBV7-9
clone size: .
J gene: TRBJ2-2
D gene: TRBD1
CDR3 protein: CASRTGVNTGELFF
CDR3 DNA: TGTGCCAGCAGGACAGGGGTCAACACCGGGGAGCTGTTTTTT

V gene: TRBV7-9
clone size: few
J gene: TRBJ1-6
D gene: TRBD1
CDR3 protein: CASSYRGLGNSPLHF
CDR3 DNA: TGTGCCAGCAGCTACAGGGGCCTTGGTAATTCACCCCTCCACTTT

V gene: TRBV7-3
clone size: few
J gene: TRBJ2-3
D gene: TRBD2
CDR3 protein: CASSLLAGENTDTQYF
CDR3 DNA: TGTGCCAGCAGCCTTCTAGCGGGAGAGAACACAGATACGCAGTATTTT

V gene: TRBV11-2
clone size: .
J gene: TRBJ1-1
D gene: .
CDR3 protein: CASSFTGTEAFF
CDR3 DNA: TGTGCCAGCAGCTTCACGGGCACTGAAGCTTTCTTT